This is a list of T cell receptor beta chains from one sample in a study of early T cells in non-severe SARS-CoV-2 infection. In TCRdb, the 5' RACE reads were re-called with MiXCR into one record per CDR3 protein. Here the sample spans about 27,000 distinct CDR3 sequences, 5% to 6.5% being singletons. Sequencing used whole blood. These receptor sequences come from an adult who was a healthcare worker with PCR-confirmed SARS-CoV-2 infection or an uninfected control (not recorded which). Each CDR3 is given with its conserved first and last residue. D genes are given only for firm matches. Clone size is given for some rows only: seen once, a few or many times, or a class if the clone is expanded.

.,few,TRBV15,TRBJ1-1,TGTGCCACCAGCAGAGTGGGCAGCAACACTGAAGCTTTCTTT,CATSRVGSNTEAFF
.,many,TRBV2,TRBJ1-2,TGTGCCAGTTACAGGGTCGGGAGTGGCTACACCTTC,CASYRVGSGYTF
.,medium-sized,TRBV5-1,TRBJ2-7,TGCGCCAGCAGCTTGGAAAGCGCTTACGAGCAGTACTTC,CASSLESAYEQYF
TRBD2,many,TRBV20-1,TRBJ2-1,TGCAGTGCTGACCCCTCGCGCGGGGGGGATGAGCAGTTCTTC,CSADPSRGGDEQFF
.,.,TRBV7-9,TRBJ1-3,TGTGCCAGCAGTCCACAGAGCTCTGGAAACACCATATATTTT,CASSPQSSGNTIYF
.,many,TRBV7-9,TRBJ2-5,TGTGCCAGCAGCTTAACTAGCATTGGGACCCAGTACTTC,CASSLTSIGTQYF
TRBD1,.,TRBV3-1,TRBJ2-5,TGTGCCGGAGCCAACCGGGACAGAGAAGAGACCCAGTACTTC,CAGANRDREETQYF
.,few,TRBV25-1,TRBJ2-2,TGTGCCAGCAGTGAATTAGGAGAAGCCGGGGAGCTGTTTTTT,CASSELGEAGELFF
.,.,TRBV6-6,TRBJ2-3,TGTGCCAGCAGGGAGGCTGGGGCAGATACGCAGTATTTT,CASREAGADTQYF
.,many,TRBV6-6,TRBJ1-1,TGTGCCAGCCCCGCAGGGTCGGACACTGAAGCTTTCTTT,CASPAGSDTEAFF
TRBD1,many,TRBV19,TRBJ1-1,TGTGCCAGTATCGGACAGGCAGCGATGAACACTGAAGCTTTCTTT,CASIGQAAMNTEAFF
TRBD1,many,TRBV18,TRBJ1-4,TGTGCCAGCTCAAGACTGACAGGGGATTCGGAAAAACTGTTTTTT,CASSRLTGDSEKLFF
.,many,TRBV29-1,TRBJ2-3,TGCAGCGTTGAACTGGATAGCACAGATACGCAGTATTTT,CSVELDSTDTQYF
.,many,TRBV10-1,TRBJ2-7,TGCGCCAGCAGTCTAAAAGGGGGCTACGAGCAGTACTTC,CASSLKGGYEQYF
.,many,TRBV5-5,TRBJ1-4,TGTGCCAGCAGCCCATCACCGGATGAAAAACTGTTTTTT,CASSPSPDEKLFF
TRBD1,many,TRBV6-6,TRBJ2-7,TGTGCCAGCAGTGGAAACCGGGACAGATACTACGAGCAGTACTTC,CASSGNRDRYYEQYF
TRBD1,.,TRBV6-1,TRBJ2-7,TGTGCCAGCAGTTTAGACAGGGGGGAGGAAGAGCAGTACTTC,CASSLDRGEEEQYF
TRBD2,medium-sized,TRBV18,TRBJ2-4,TGTGCCAGCTCACCTAGCGGGGGGGCCAAAAACATTCAGTACTTC,CASSPSGGAKNIQYF
.,.,TRBV11-3,TRBJ2-3,TGTGCCAGCAGCTTAGGTGGAGGGGGCAGGGAAGATACGCAGTATTTT,CASSLGGGGREDTQYF
.,medium-sized,TRBV7-9,TRBJ1-1,TGTGCCAGCAGCTTATCGACAGGAAACACTGAAGCTTTCTTT,CASSLSTGNTEAFF
.,.,TRBV7-9,TRBJ2-5,TGTGCCAGCAGCTTCCGTACGGTTCAAGAGACCCAGTACTTC,CASSFRTVQETQYF
.,many,TRBV14,TRBJ1-3,TGTGCCAGCAGCCAAGTTGAGGGGTACGGAAACACCATATATTTT,CASSQVEGYGNTIYF